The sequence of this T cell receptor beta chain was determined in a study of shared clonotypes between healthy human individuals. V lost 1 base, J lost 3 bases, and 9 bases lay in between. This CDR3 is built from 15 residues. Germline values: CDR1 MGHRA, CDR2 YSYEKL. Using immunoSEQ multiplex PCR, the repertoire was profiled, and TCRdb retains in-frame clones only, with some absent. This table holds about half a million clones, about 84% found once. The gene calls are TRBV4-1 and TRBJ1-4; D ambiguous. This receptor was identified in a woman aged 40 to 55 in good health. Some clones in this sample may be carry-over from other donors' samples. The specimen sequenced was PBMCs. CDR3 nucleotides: TGCGCCAGCAGCCAAGGGCCTGGGGCTAATGAAAAACTGTTTTTT. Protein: CASSQGPGANEKLFF.